The clone carrying this T cell receptor beta chain has more than one count but fewer than ten. The target antigen is unknown. The CDR3 length is 16 residues. Germline lookup yields CDR1 DFQATT and CDR2 SNEGSKA (reference sequence). V was pared by 0 bases and J by 5 bases, with 19 bases between. The sample is drawn from a study of molecular identifiers for immune sequencing clone quantification. Study results and limitations: Naive cells had under 1% of molecules in clones above 20 RNA copies, effectors over 98%.

Each CDR3 protein is one row after TCRdb ran MiXCR on the PCR reads. There are about 510,000 distinct CDR3 sequences in the sample; about 26% occur only once, and around 0.79% lies in the top ten. Naive CD8 T cell sorting was performed on the CD8+CD4-CCR7+CD45RA+ phenotype. Sequencing was done on a sample of naive CD8+ T cells from blood, with Jurkat cell RNA spiked in. Specified subset: FACS-sorted CD8+CD4-CCR7+CD45RA+ naive T cells. This clonotype was obtained from a human donor in good health. Some libraries in this study had Jurkat cell RNA spiked in. The V gene is TRBV20-1, the J gene TRBJ1-1; weak D call: TRBD1 (5 bases). CDR3 bases: TGCAGTGCTAGAGATATCAACTTGGGGGGGTGGACTGAAGCTTTCTTT. Its protein is CSARDINLGGWTEAFF.